This T cell receptor beta chain is drawn from a study of CD8+ T cells in alopecia areata. Study-wide points: Unlike in mice, where it was clearer, TCR sharing across patients was less clear, possibly HLA-related.

Extraction of RNA preceded its reverse transcription into cDNA, which served as the sequencing template. Measured with immunoSEQ multiplex PCR; TCRdb has only the in-frame clones, and not every one. The repertoire holds 150,000 to 200,000 clones, around 64% seen once, with roughly 1.3% in the top ten. The treatment here: oral pan-JAK inhibitor, 5-10 mg twice daily. Sorting of PBMCs yielded the CD4+ and CD8+ T cells. Germline V gives CDR1 SGHTA, CDR2 FQGNSA. The CDR3 length is 15 residues. Trimming removed 1 base from V and 0 bases from J, with 7 bases in between. A note on this clone: Its antigen remains unknown.

The specimen comprised CD4+ T cells sorted from blood, sampled between weeks 47 and 50, from a patient treated with tofacitinib. The clonotype comes from a human donor with alopecia areata. This chain joins TRBV7-2 and TRBJ1-3, with D possibly TRBD1 on 6 matching bases. The CDR3 region has the DNA TGTGCCAGCAGCTTAGTACAGGGCTCTGGAAACACCATATATTTT. This sequence encodes CASSLVQGSGNTIYF.